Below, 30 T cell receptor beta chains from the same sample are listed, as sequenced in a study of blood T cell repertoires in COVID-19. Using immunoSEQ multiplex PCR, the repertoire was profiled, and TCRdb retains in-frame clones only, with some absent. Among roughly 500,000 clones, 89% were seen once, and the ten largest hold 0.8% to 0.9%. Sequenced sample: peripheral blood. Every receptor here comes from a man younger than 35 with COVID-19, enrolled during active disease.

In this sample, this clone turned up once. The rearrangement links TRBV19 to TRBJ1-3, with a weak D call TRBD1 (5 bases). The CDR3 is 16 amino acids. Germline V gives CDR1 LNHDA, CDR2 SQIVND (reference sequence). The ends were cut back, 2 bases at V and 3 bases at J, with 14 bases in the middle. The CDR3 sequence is CASSIIDSLGGNTIYF. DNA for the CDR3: TGTGCCAGTAGTATAATAGACAGTCTGGGTGGAAACACCATATATTTT.

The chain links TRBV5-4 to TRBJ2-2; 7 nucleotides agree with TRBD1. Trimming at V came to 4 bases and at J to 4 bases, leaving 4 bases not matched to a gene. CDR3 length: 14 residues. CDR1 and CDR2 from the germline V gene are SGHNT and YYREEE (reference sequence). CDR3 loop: CASSQTGVTGELFF. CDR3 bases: TGTGCCAGCAGCCAAACAGGGGTCACCGGGGAGCTGTTTTTT. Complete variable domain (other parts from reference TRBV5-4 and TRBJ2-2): ETGVTQSPTHLIKTRGQQVTLRCSSQSGHNTVSWYQQALGQGPQFIFQYYREEENGRGNFPPRFSGLQFPNYSSELNVNALELDDSALYLCASSQTGVTGELFFGEGSRLTVL.

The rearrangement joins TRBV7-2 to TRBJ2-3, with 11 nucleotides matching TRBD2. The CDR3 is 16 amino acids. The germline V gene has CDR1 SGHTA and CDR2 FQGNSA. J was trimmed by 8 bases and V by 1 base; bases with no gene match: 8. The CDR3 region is CASSLDGTSGLGTQYF. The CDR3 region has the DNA TGTGCCAGCAGCTTAGATGGGACTAGCGGTCTGGGTACGCAGTATTTT.

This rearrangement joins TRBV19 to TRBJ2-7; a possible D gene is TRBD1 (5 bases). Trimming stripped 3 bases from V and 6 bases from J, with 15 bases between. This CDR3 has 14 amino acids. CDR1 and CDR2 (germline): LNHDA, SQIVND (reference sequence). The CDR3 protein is CASSIPGPRSEQYF. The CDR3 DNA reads TGTGCCAGTAGTATCCCAGGGCCGAGGAGCGAGCAGTACTTC.

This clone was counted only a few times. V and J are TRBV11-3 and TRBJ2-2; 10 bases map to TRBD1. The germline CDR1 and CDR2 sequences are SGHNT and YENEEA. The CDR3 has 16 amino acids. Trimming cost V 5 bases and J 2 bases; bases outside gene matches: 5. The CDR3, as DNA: TGTGCCAGCAGCACCCAGACAGGGGGCAACACCGGGGAGCTGTTTTTT. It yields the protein CASSTQTGGNTGELFF.

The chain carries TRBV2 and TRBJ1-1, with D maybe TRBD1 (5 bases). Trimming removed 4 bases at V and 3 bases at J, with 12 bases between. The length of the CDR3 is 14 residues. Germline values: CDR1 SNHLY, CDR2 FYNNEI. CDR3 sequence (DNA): TGTGCCAGCAGTGTGGAAGGGGCTGACACTGAAGCTTTCTTT. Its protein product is CASSVEGADTEAFF.

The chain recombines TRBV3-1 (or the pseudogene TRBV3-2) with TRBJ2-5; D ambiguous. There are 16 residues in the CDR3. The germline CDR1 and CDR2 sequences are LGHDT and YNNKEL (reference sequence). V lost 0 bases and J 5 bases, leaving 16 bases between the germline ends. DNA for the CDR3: TGTGCCAGCAGCCAAGATTACGGAGTTCACCGGGAGACCCAGTACTTC. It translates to CASSQDYGVHRETQYF.

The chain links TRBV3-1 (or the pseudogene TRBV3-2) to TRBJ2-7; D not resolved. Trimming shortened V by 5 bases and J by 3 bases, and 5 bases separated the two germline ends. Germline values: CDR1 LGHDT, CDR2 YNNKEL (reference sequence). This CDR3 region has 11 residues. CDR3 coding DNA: TGTGCCAGCAGCTCTATCTACGAGCAGTACTTC. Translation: CASSSIYEQYF.

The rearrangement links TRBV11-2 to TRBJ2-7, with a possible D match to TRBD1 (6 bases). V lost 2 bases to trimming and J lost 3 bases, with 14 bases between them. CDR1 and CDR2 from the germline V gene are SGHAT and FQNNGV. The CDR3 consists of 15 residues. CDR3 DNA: TGTGCCAGCAGCTTAAGGCCGACAGGAAACTACGAGCAGTACTTC. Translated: CASSLRPTGNYEQYF.

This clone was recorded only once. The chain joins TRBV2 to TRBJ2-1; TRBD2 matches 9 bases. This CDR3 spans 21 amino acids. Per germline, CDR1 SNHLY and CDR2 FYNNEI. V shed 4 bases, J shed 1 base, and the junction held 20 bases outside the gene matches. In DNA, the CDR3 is TGTGCCAGCAGTGTACCCGCCGGGACACCTATGCGGGAGGGATCCTACAATGAGCAGTTCTTC. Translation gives CASSVPAGTPMREGSYNEQFF.

CDR3 nucleotides: TGTGCCAGTAGTGATAGACCGAGGACTAGCGGGGGGTCCTACAATGAGCAGTTCTTC. Translation: CASSDRPRTSGGSYNEQFF. The genes are TRBV19 and TRBJ2-1, with 14 positions matching TRBD2. Germline V CDR1 and CDR2: LNHDA, SQIVND (reference sequence). V was pared by 5 bases and J by 1 base, with 10 bases of the junction left unmatched. CDR3 size: 19 residues.

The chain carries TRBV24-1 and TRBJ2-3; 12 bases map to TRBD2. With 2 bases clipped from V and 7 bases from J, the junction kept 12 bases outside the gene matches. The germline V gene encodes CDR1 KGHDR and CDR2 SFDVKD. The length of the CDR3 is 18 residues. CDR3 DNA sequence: TGTGCCACCAGTGATTCCTCTCCGACTAGCGGGAGTATCAATACGCAGTATTTT. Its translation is CATSDSSPTSGSINTQYF.

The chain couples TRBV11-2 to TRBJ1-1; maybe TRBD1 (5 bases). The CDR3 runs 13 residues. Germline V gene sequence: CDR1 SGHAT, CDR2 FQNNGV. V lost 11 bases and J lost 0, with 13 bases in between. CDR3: CASRRGMNTEAFF. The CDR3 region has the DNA TGTGCCTCCCGTAGGGGCATGAACACTGAAGCTTTCTTT.

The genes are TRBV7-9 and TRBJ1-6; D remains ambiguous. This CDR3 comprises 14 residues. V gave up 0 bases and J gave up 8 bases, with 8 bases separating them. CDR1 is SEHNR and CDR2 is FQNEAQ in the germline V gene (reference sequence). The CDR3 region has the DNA TGTGCCAGCAGCTTAGCGGTGAGGGATTCACCCCTCCACTTT. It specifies CASSLAVRDSPLHF.

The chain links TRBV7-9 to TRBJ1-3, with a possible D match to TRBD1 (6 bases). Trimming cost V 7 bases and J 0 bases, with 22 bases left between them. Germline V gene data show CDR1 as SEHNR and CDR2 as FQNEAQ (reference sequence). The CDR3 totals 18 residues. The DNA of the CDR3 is TGTGCCAGCACTTGGGGGGGAACAGGGCCCGGCTCTGGAAACACCATATATTTT. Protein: CASTWGGTGPGSGNTIYF.

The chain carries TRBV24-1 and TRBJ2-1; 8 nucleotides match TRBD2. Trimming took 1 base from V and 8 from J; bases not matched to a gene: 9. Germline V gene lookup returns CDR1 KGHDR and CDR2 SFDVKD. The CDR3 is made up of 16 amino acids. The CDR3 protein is CATSDFSAGGRDEQFF. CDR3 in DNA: TGTGCCACCAGTGATTTCAGTGCGGGAGGTCGGGATGAGCAGTTCTTC.

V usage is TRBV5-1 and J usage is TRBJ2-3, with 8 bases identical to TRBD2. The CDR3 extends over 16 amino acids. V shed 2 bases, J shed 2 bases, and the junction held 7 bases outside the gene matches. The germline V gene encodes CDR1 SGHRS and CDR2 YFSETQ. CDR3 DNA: TGCGCCAGCAGCTTAAACAGCGGGGGCGCCACAGATACGCAGTATTTT. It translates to CASSLNSGGATDTQYF.

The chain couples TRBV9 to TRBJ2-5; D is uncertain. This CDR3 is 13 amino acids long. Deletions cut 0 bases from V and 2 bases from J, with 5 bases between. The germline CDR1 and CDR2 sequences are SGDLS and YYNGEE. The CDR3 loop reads CASSVEQQETQYF. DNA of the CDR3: TGTGCCAGCAGCGTAGAACAGCAAGAGACCCAGTACTTC.

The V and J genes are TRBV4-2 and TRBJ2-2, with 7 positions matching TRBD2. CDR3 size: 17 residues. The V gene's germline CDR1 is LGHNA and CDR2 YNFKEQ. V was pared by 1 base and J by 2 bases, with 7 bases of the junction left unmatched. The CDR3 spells CASSQGKLADNTGELFF. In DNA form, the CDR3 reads TGTGCCAGCAGCCAAGGCAAGCTAGCGGATAACACCGGGGAGCTGTTTTTT.

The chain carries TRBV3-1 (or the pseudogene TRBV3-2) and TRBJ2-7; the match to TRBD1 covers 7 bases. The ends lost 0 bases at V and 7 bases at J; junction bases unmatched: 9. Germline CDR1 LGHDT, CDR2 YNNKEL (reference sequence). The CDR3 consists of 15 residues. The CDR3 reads CASSQELTGVEEQYF. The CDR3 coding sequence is TGTGCCAGCAGCCAAGAACTAACAGGGGTTGAAGAGCAGTACTTC.

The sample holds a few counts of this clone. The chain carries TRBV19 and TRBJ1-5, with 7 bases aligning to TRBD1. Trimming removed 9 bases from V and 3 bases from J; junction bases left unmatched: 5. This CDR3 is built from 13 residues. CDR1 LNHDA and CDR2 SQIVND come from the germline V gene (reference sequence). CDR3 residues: CASRDSFNQPQHF. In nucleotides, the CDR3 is TGTGCCAGCCGGGACAGCTTCAATCAGCCCCAGCATTTT.

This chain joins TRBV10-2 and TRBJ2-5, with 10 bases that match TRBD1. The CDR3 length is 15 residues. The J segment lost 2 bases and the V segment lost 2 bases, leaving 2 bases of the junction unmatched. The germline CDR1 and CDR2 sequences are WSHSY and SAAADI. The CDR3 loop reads CASSERTGGQETQYF. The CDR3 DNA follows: TGCGCCAGCAGTGAGAGGACAGGGGGTCAAGAGACCCAGTACTTC.

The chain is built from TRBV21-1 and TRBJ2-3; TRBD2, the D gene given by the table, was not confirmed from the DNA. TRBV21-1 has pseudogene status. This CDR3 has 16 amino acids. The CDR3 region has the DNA TGTGCCAGCAGCAAACGCGGAGGGGCGGTAGCAGATACGCAGTATTTT. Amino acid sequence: CASSKRGGAVADTQYF.

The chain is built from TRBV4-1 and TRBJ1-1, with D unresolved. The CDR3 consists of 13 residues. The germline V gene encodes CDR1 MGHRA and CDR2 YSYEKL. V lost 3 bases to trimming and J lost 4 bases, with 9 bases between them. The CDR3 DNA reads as TGCGCCAGCAGCCAGGACTCTTCCACTGAAGCTTTCTTT. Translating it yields CASSQDSSTEAFF.

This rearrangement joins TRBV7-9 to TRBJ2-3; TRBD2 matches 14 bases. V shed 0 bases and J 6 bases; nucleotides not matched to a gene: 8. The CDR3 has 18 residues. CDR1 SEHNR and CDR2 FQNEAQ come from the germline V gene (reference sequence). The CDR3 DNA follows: TGTGCCAGCAGCTTAGCCTCGACTAGCGGGGGGGCGGCGGATACGCAGTATTTT. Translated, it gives CASSLASTSGGAADTQYF.

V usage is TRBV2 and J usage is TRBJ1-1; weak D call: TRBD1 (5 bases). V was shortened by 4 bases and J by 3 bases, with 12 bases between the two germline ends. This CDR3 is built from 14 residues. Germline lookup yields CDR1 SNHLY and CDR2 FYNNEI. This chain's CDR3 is CASSGWQGHTEAFF. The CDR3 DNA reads TGTGCCAGCAGTGGTTGGCAGGGCCACACTGAAGCTTTCTTT.

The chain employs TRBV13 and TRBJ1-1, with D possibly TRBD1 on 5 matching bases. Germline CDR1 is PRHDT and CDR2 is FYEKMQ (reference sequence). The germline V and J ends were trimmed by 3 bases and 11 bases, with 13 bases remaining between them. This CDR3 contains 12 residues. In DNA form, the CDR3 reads TGTGCCAGCAGCTTCGGGGGGAATGAGGCTTTCTTT. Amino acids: CASSFGGNEAFF.

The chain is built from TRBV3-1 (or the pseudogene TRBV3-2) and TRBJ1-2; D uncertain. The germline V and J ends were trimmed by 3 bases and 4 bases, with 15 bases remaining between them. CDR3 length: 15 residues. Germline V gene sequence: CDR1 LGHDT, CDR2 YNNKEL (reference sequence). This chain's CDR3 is CASSQGFEGSYGYTF. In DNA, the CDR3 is TGTGCCAGCAGCCAGGGATTCGAGGGTAGCTATGGCTACACCTTC.

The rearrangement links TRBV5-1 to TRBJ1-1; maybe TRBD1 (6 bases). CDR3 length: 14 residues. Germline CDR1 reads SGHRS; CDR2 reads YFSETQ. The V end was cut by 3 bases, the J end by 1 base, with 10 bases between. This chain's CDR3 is CASSYEDRNTEAFF. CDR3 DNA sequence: TGCGCCAGCAGCTATGAGGACAGGAACACTGAAGCTTTCTTT. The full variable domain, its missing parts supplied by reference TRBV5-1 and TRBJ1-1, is KAGVTQTPRYLIKTRGQQVTLSCSPISGHRSVSWYQQTPGQGLQFLFEYFSETQRNKGNFPGRFSGRQFSNSRSEMNVSTLELGDSALYLCASSYEDRNTEAFFGQGTRLTVV.

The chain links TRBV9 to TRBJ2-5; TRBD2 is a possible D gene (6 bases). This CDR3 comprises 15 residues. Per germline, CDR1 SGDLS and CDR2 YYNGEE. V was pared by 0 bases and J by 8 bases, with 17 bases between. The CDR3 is CASSVGWGDGRTQYF. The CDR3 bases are TGTGCCAGCAGCGTAGGATGGGGGGATGGGAGAACCCAGTACTTC.